One sample yielded the 9 T cell receptor beta chains listed below, sequenced in a study of metastatic and nonmetastatic thyroid tumors. Among the patients, none had received any treatment before thyroid surgery. MiXCR was used by TCRdb to re-call the PCR reads. The sample shows around 12,000 clones, roughly 31% of them seen only once. The sequencing input was tumor tissue. The receptors were gathered from a male donor with papillary thyroid cancer or a benign thyroid nodule (not recorded which). Some clones in this sample may be carry-over from other donors' samples.

This clone has a handful of counts. The identical CDR3 is also encoded by other nucleotide sequences in the sample. V is TRBV20-1 and J is TRBJ2-7, with 11 bases identical to TRBD1. V shed 5 bases, J shed 2 bases, and the junction held 2 bases outside the gene matches. Germline assignment: CDR1 DFQATT and CDR2 SNEGSKA (reference sequence). The CDR3 runs 13 residues. CDR3 loop: CSAGTGGTYEQYF. The CDR3 DNA sequence: TGCAGTGCTGGGACAGGGGGAACCTACGAGCAGTACTTC.

By sample fraction, this clone is medium-sized. CDR3 sequence: CASSQALNTEAFF. The CDR3 region has the DNA TGTGCCAGCAGCCAAGCTCTGAACACTGAAGCTTTCTTT. V usage is TRBV14 and J usage is TRBJ1-1; D unclear. This CDR3 has 13 amino acids. With 1 base removed from V and 0 bases from J, the gap between germline ends came to 3 bases. Germline CDR1 and CDR2: SGHDN and FVKESK.

This clone has ten or more counts. The rearrangement links TRBV7-3 to TRBJ2-1, with D perhaps matching TRBD1 or TRBD2 (6 bases each). Germline CDR1 reads SGHTA; CDR2 reads FQGTGA. V gave up 4 bases and J gave up 4 bases, with 17 bases separating them. The CDR3 length is 16 residues. Here the CDR3 DNA reads TGTGCCAGCAGCTCTAATACGGGGGCAGCGTACAATGAGCAGTTCTTC. This codes for CASSSNTGAAYNEQFF. The entire variable domain, with the rest obtained from reference TRBV7-3 and TRBJ2-1, is as follows: GAGVSQTPSNKVTEKGKYVELRCDPISGHTALYWYRQSLGQGPEFLIYFQGTGAADDSGLPNDRFFAVRPEGSVSTLKIQRTERGDSAVYLCASSSNTGAAYNEQFFGPGTRLTVL.

This clone was counted a single time. For the CDR3, the DNA is TGCGCCAGCAGCACGGGACAGGGAGAAACCGGGGAGCTGTTTTTT. It specifies CASSTGQGETGELFF. The V and J genes are TRBV5-1 and TRBJ2-2, with 9 bases aligning to TRBD1. The CDR3 is 15 residues long. Germline V gives CDR1 SGHRS, CDR2 YFSETQ. V shed 4 bases and J 5 bases; nucleotides not matched to a gene: 6.

As concerns this clone: A much larger clonotype is one base distant, so this may be a read error. The chain joins TRBV6-2 or TRBV6-3 to TRBJ2-1; D uncertain. The CDR3 is 13 amino acids. Germline V gene sequence: CDR1 MNHEY, CDR2 SVGEGT. CDR3 region: CASRRPSVNEQLF. The CDR3 bases are TGTGCCAGCAGACGACCCTCAGTCAATGAGCAGCTCTTC.

This clone has at least ten counts. The chain couples TRBV10-3 to TRBJ2-5; 12 positions agree with TRBD2. Germline CDR1 reads ENHRY; CDR2 reads SYGVKD. The J segment lost 5 bases and the V segment lost 6 bases, leaving 4 bases of the junction unmatched. The CDR3 consists of 14 residues. The DNA of the CDR3 is TGTGCCATCAGAACCGGGACTAGCGGGGAGACCCAGTACTTC. It is translated as CAIRTGTSGETQYF.

This chain joins TRBV18 and TRBJ2-7; 11 bases fit TRBD1. The CDR3 length is 16 residues. Germline V lookup: CDR1 KGHSH, CDR2 LQKENI. J lost 3 bases, V lost 2 bases, and 6 bases had no gene match. For the CDR3, the DNA is TGTGCCAGCTCACCAAACCCCGGGACAGGGGGCTACGAGCAGTACTTC. It translates to CASSPNPGTGGYEQYF.

For this clone: Its ends do not fully match the called genes, so a read error is possible. V and J are TRBV19 and TRBJ2-1, with D maybe TRBD2 (6 bases). The CDR3 spans 15 residues. Germline V gene data show CDR1 as LNHDA and CDR2 as SQIVND (reference sequence). CDR3: CASSRQTSSYNEQFF. CDR3 DNA sequence: TGTGCGAGTAGCCGCCAGACTAGCTCCTACAATGAGCAGTTCTTC.

Regarding this clone: At one of its ends the junction is not consistent with the germline gene, which may arise from a read error. This chain uses TRBV6-4 with TRBJ2-3; no clear D gene. This CDR3 has 13 residues. Germline V gives CDR1 MRHNA, CDR2 SNTAGT. CDR3 region: CASSDSDFDTQFF. DNA for the CDR3: TGTGCCAGTAGTGACTCAGACTTTGATACGCAGTTTTTT.